A selection of T cell receptor beta chains follows, all from one sample in a study of identical twins. TCRdb redid the calling of the 5' RACE reads with MiXCR, one entry per CDR3 protein. The profile shows some 96,000 distinct CDR3 sequences, under 7% of them singletons. The source material was memory T cells sorted from blood. The source is a woman between 45 and 65 years old in good health. Each CDR3 is given with its conserved first and last residue. A D gene is named only where the DNA matches it firmly. Size is stated for part of the rows, as once, few or many counts, or as a class when the clone is expanded.

j_call clone_size v_call d_call cdr3_aa cdr3_nt
TRBJ2-1 few TRBV6-8 . CARPWEQFF TGTGCCCGCCCATGGGAGCAGTTCTTC
TRBJ2-7 few TRBV3-1 TRBD2 CASSRRGLATYEQYF TGTGCCAGCAGCCGAAGGGGACTAGCCACCTACGAGCAGTACTTC
TRBJ2-2 many TRBV29-1 . CSVSTQGGVGELFF TGCAGCGTTTCAACCCAAGGGGGGGTCGGGGAGCTGTTTTTT
TRBJ1-2 few TRBV20-1 TRBD1 CSASRDRESYGYTF TGCAGTGCTAGCCGGGACAGGGAGAGCTATGGCTACACCTTC
TRBJ1-5 many TRBV12-3/TRBV12-4 . CASSSVGGRQPQHF TGTGCCAGCAGCTCCGTCGGGGGCCGTCAGCCCCAGCATTTT
TRBJ1-4 many TRBV12-3/TRBV12-4 . CASSWGSRGEKLFF TGTGCCAGCAGCTGGGGCAGCCGAGGGGAAAAACTGTTTTTT
TRBJ2-1 many TRBV12-3/TRBV12-4 TRBD2 CASSPGLAADGEQFF TGTGCCAGCAGTCCTGGACTAGCGGCCGACGGGGAGCAGTTCTTC
TRBJ2-4 many TRBV12-3/TRBV12-4 TRBD1 CASSQQGGNNIQYF TGTGCCAGCAGCCAACAGGGGGGAAACAACATTCAGTACTTC
TRBJ2-2 many TRBV7-9 . CASSPNSGAGKITGELFF TGTGCCAGCAGCCCCAATTCGGGCGCGGGAAAAATAACCGGGGAGCTGTTTTTT
TRBJ2-5 few TRBV18 TRBD1 CASSAETGEETQYF TGTGCCAGCTCGGCGGAGACAGGGGAAGAGACCCAGTACTTC
TRBJ2-3 few TRBV2 . CASRSTWDTQYF TGTGCCAGCAGAAGTACATGGGATACGCAGTATTTT
TRBJ2-6 few TRBV20-1 . CSASWGGSGANVLTF TGCAGTGCTAGTTGGGGAGGCTCTGGGGCCAACGTCCTGACTTTC
TRBJ2-1 . TRBV20-1 . CSARDVRSSGAVYNEQFF TGCAGTGCTAGAGACGTTCGGAGTAGCGGAGCGGTCTACAATGAGCAGTTCTTC
TRBJ2-6 . TRBV5-6 TRBD1 CASSLWTGGSGANVLTF TGTGCCAGCAGCTTGTGGACAGGGGGTTCTGGGGCCAACGTCCTGACTTTC
TRBJ2-3 few TRBV19 . CASRSEPFTDTQYF TGTGCCAGCAGATCCGAGCCCTTCACAGATACGCAGTATTTT
TRBJ2-2 . TRBV5-1 TRBD2 CASRQLAGVAGELFF TGCGCCAGCAGACAGCTAGCGGGAGTCGCCGGGGAGCTGTTTTTT
TRBJ1-1 many TRBV20-1 TRBD1 CSASPPTGGGGKAFF TGCAGTGCTAGTCCGCCGACAGGGGGCGGGGGCAAAGCTTTCTTT
TRBJ2-6 . TRBV5-1 . CASSLSAGSSGANVLTF TGCGCCAGCAGCTTGTCCGCTGGGAGCTCTGGGGCCAACGTCCTGACTTTC
TRBJ1-1 few TRBV7-9 . CASSLAAIGTEAFF TGTGCCAGCAGCTTAGCCGCTATAGGGACTGAAGCTTTCTTT
TRBJ2-5 . TRBV3-1 . CASSQGARTASQETQYF TGTGCCAGCAGCCAAGGGGCCCGGACAGCAAGCCAAGAGACCCAGTACTTC
TRBJ2-3 . TRBV4-1 TRBD1 CASSQDPNRGAQYF TGCGCCAGCAGCCAAGATCCCAACAGGGGAGCGCAGTATTTT
TRBJ2-5 many TRBV20-1 TRBD2 CSAPRLAGTGETQYF TGCAGTGCTCCGAGACTAGCGGGAACCGGTGAGACCCAGTACTTC
TRBJ2-1 many TRBV7-9 . CASTPGGADGNEQFF TGTGCCAGCACCCCAGGTGGGGCCGACGGCAATGAGCAGTTCTTC
TRBJ1-1 . TRBV19 . CASSPLVPGNTEAFF TGTGCCAGTAGCCCGCTGGTTCCAGGGAACACTGAAGCTTTCTTT
TRBJ2-1 few TRBV19 . CASSISPATVEQFF TGTGCCAGTAGTATAAGCCCAGCTACTGTTGAGCAGTTCTTC
TRBJ1-2 many TRBV12-3/TRBV12-4 TRBD1 CASSNPDRGRNYGYTF TGTGCCAGCAGTAACCCTGACAGGGGGCGAAACTATGGCTACACCTTC
TRBJ2-7 many TRBV5-1 . CASSLEGIEQYF TGCGCCAGCAGCTTGGAAGGCATCGAGCAGTACTTC
TRBJ2-7 many TRBV6-2/TRBV6-3 TRBD1 CASTGITGALSYEQYF TGTGCCAGCACCGGAATAACAGGGGCTCTCTCCTACGAGCAGTACTTC